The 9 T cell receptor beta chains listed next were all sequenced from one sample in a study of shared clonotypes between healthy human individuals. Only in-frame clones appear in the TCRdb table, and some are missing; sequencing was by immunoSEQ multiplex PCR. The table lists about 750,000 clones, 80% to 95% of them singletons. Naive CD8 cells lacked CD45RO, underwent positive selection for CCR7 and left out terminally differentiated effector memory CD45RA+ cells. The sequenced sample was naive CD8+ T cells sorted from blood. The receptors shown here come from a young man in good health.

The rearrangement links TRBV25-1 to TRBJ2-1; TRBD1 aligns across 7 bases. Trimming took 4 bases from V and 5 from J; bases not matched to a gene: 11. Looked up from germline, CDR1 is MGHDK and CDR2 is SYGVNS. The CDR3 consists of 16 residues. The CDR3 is CASSARGQGVNNEQFF. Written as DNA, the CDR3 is TGTGCCAGCAGTGCCCGTGGGCAGGGGGTAAACAATGAGCAGTTCTTC.

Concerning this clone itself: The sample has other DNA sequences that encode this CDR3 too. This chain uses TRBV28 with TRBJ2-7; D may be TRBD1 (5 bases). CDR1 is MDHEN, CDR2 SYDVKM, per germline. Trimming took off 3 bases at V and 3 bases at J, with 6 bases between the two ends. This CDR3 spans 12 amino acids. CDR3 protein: CASSFRGYEQYF. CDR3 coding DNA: TGTGCCAGCAGTTTTAGGGGCTACGAGCAGTACTTC.

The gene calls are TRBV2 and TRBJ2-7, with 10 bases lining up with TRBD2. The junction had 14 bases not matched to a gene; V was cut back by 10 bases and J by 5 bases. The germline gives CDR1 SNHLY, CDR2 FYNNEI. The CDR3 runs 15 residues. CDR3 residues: CATRGASGRIDEQYF. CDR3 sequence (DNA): TGTGCCACCAGGGGAGCTAGCGGGAGAATTGACGAGCAGTACTTC.

CDR3 nucleotides: TGTGCCAGCAGCTTAGTGAGGGGAGAAAAACTGTTTTTT. Translating it yields CASSLVRGEKLFF. The rearrangement uses TRBV7-7 and TRBJ1-4; the D gene is possibly TRBD1 (5 bases). Per the germline V gene, CDR1 is SSHAT and CDR2 is FNYEAQ (reference sequence). The CDR3 length is 13 residues. V lost 1 base to trimming and J lost 8 bases, with 8 bases between them.

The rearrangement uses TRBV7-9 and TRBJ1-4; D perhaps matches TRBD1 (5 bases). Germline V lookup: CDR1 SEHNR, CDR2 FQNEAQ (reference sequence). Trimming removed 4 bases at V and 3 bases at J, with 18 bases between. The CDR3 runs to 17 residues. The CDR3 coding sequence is TGTGCCAGCAGCTCGACAGAGTCCCTAGAGGCTAATGAAAAACTGTTTTTT. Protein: CASSSTESLEANEKLFF. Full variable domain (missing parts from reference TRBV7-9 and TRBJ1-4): DTGVSQNPRHKITKRGQNVTFRCDPISEHNRLYWYRQTLGQGPEFLTYFQNEAQLEKSRLLSDRFSAERPKGSFSTLEIQRTEQGDSAMYLCASSSTESLEANEKLFFGSGTQLSVL.

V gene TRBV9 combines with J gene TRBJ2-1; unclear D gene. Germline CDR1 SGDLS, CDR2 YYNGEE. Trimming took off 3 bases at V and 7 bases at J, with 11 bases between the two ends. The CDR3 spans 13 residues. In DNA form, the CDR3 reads TGTGCCAGCAGCGCGGGTGGAGCGAATGAGCAGTTCTTC. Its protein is CASSAGGANEQFF.

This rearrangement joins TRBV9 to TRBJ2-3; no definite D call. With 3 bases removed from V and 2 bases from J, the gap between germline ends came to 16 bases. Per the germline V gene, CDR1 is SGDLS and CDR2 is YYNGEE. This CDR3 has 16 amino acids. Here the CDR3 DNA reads TGTGCCAGCAGCGATCCCGGAACCTACCCCACAGATACGCAGTATTTT. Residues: CASSDPGTYPTDTQYF. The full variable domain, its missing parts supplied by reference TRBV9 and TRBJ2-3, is DSGVTQTPKHLITATGQRVTLRCSPRSGDLSVYWYQQSLDQGLQFLIQYYNGEERAKGNILERFSAQQFPDLHSELNLSSLELGDSALYFCASSDPGTYPTDTQYFGPGTRLTVL.

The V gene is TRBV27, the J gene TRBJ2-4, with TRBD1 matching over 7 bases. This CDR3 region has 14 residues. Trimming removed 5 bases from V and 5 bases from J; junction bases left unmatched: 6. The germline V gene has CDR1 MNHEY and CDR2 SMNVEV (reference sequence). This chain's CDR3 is CASSTRTGQNIQYF. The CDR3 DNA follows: TGTGCCAGCAGTACACGGACAGGTCAAAACATTCAGTACTTC.

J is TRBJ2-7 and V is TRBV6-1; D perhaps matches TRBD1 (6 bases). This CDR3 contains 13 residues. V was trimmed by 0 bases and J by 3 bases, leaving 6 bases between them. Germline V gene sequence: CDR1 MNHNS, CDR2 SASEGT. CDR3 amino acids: CASSEADSYEQYF. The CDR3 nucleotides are TGTGCCAGCAGTGAAGCGGACAGCTACGAGCAGTACTTC.